What follows describes a single T cell receptor (beta chain). Its specificity is not known. Trimming took off 4 bases at V and 0 bases at J, with 8 bases between the two ends. This CDR3 is 13 amino acids long. Germline-derived CDR1 and CDR2 are SGHDT and YYEEEE. This sample is drawn from a study of cytotoxic CD8 clonotypes in ibrutinib-treated CLL. Study at large: Of the patients, about a dozen were relapsed/refractory, about 16 treatment-naive and 17 IGHV unmutated. Samples averaged approximately 260,000 productive templates and approximately 100,000 productive rearrangements.

Study results and limitations: Against age-matched healthy donors, baseline clonality ran higher and tracked circulating CD8+ T-cell counts.

The table came from immunoSEQ multiplex PCR; TCRdb's copy has only in-frame clones and leaves some out. The sample includes under 300,000 clones, approximately 76% of them seen just once. The rearrangement joins TRBV5-6 to TRBJ2-7, with a weak D call TRBD1 (6 bases). Sequencing was performed on PBMCs, taken at disease progression, from a patient treated with ibrutinib. The clonotype comes from a human donor with chronic lymphocytic leukemia. The CDR3 loop is CASSRTASYEQYF. CDR3 in DNA: TGTGCCAGCAGCAGGACAGCCTCCTACGAGCAGTACTTC.